This T cell receptor beta chain was sequenced for a study of blood T cell repertoires in COVID-19. Across the study: From T cells, B-cell-depleted T cells, or PBMCs came the material, which was cDNA or gDNA.

This CDR3 comprises 14 residues. Germline CDR1 is SGHNT and CDR2 is YYREEE (reference sequence). V lost 4 bases to trimming and J lost 3 bases, with 11 bases between them. Clones were sequenced by immunoSEQ multiplex PCR, and TCRdb holds only the in-frame ones, with some missing. The table lists around 200,000 clones, about 81% of them singletons. Clinical history as reported by participants underpinned cohort assignment. This TCR derives from a man aged 40-49 years who had recovered from COVID-19. V and J are TRBV5-4 and TRBJ1-5; D is perhaps TRBD1 (6 bases). The sample consisted of PBMCs or T cells enriched from blood (not recorded which). The CDR3 nucleotides are TGTGCCAGCAGCCAGTCAGGGGCCAATCAGCCCCAGCATTTT. This encodes CASSQSGANQPQHF.